The clone carrying this T cell receptor beta chain was seen at least ten times. The sample originates from a study of human T cells and chemical hapten exposure. Germline values: CDR1 SGHAT, CDR2 FQNNGV. The junction had 8 bases not matched to a gene; V was cut back by 5 bases and J by 1 base. CDR3 length: 16 amino acids. TCRdb reprocessed the RACE reads via MiXCR and lists one record per CDR3 protein. The data show about 82,000 distinct CDR3 sequences, 13% seen once. Time point reported: patch test 3, about 24 weeks after DPC sensitization. As to treatment: therapeutic diphenylcyclopropenone sensitization with weekly scalp DPC.

This sequence was found in a woman aged 50 to 60 with alopecia areata. Some clones in this sample may be carry-over from other donors' samples. Here the sequenced sample was whole blood, taken in connection with sensitization to the hapten diphenylcyclopropenone (DPC). V and J are TRBV11-2 and TRBJ1-3; TRBD1 matches 7 bases. The CDR3 region is CASSPRQGTSGNTIYF. CDR3 DNA: TGTGCCAGCAGCCCTCGACAGGGAACTTCTGGAAACACCATATATTTT.